The 10 T cell receptor beta chains presented below share a single source sample, sequenced in a study of metastatic and nonmetastatic thyroid tumors. Not a single patient had been given any form of treatment at any point before undergoing thyroid surgery. TCRdb reanalyzed the PCR reads via MiXCR. Of about 7,400 clones listed, more than 2.5% are singletons. The specimen sequenced was tumor tissue. The source of these receptors is a female donor with papillary thyroid cancer or a benign thyroid nodule (not recorded which). Some clones in this sample may be carry-over from other donors' samples.

In its sample, this clone ranks as medium-sized (0.01 to 0.1%). The rearrangement joins TRBV11-2 to TRBJ2-1; maybe TRBD1 (6 bases). V was cut by 1 base and J by 7 bases, with 14 bases left in between. This CDR3 has 15 residues. Germline V CDR1 and CDR2: SGHAT, FQNNGV. CDR3 sequence: CASSLGWGPWNEQFF. The CDR3, as DNA: TGTGCCAGCAGCTTAGGTTGGGGGCCTTGGAATGAGCAGTTCTTC.

This clone is medium-sized in the sample. The rearrangement links TRBV5-1 to TRBJ1-1; 11 bases fit TRBD1. V was pared by 4 bases and J by 1 base, with 9 bases of the junction left unmatched. This CDR3 spans 17 amino acids. The germline V gene encodes CDR1 SGHRS and CDR2 YFSETQ. CDR3 sequence reads: CASSATGQGAWNTEAFF. CDR3 nucleotide sequence: TGCGCCAGCAGCGCGACCGGACAGGGGGCATGGAACACTGAAGCTTTCTTT.

Judged by abundance, this clone is medium-sized. V gene TRBV20-1 combines with J gene TRBJ2-3; TRBD2 agrees at 8 bases. Germline lookup yields CDR1 DFQATT and CDR2 SNEGSKA (reference sequence). This CDR3 contains 16 residues. V trimming: 0 bases; J trimming: 4 bases; junction bases outside the gene matches: 9. The CDR3 here is CSARDLLAGSADTQYF. DNA of the CDR3: TGCAGTGCTAGAGATCTCTTAGCGGGAAGCGCAGATACGCAGTATTTT.

This clone is termed medium-sized. The chain carries TRBV28 and TRBJ1-3; 11 bases line up with TRBD1. Germline V gene data show CDR1 as MDHEN and CDR2 as SYDVKM. The trim removed 4 bases at V and 4 bases at J, leaving 9 bases unmatched. The length of the CDR3 is 17 residues. This CDR3 reads CASSSFRTGGAGNTIYF. CDR3 sequence (DNA): TGTGCCAGCAGTTCATTCCGGACAGGGGGCGCCGGAAACACCATATATTTT.

This clone was seen ten or more times. This chain uses TRBV7-6 with TRBJ1-6; D call uncertain. Trimming left V 5 bases short and J 8 bases short, with 13 bases between. This CDR3 is built from 14 residues. Germline V gives CDR1 SGHVS, CDR2 FNYEAQ. This CDR3 is CASSKAGADSPLHF. For the CDR3, the DNA is TGTGCCAGCAGCAAGGCCGGTGCCGATTCACCCCTCCACTTT.

This clone was detected many times. The chain recombines TRBV5-4 with TRBJ2-3, with 7 bases that match TRBD1. Trimming took 0 bases from V and 4 from J; bases not matched to a gene: 5. This CDR3 has 15 residues. In germline, CDR1 is SGHNT, CDR2 YYREEE (reference sequence). The CDR3 is CASSLVVQGADTQYF. CDR3 nucleotides: TGTGCCAGCAGCTTGGTGGTGCAGGGGGCAGATACGCAGTATTTT.

This clone was seen many times. The chain is built from TRBV3-1 and TRBJ2-2, with D possibly being TRBD1 (5 bases). CDR3 size: 14 residues. Per germline, CDR1 LGHDT and CDR2 YNNKEL (reference sequence). Trimming pared 0 bases from V and 6 bases from J, leaving 8 bases between. This CDR3 is CASSQEGVAGELFF. CDR3 in DNA: TGTGCCAGCAGCCAAGAAGGGGTCGCCGGGGAGCTGTTTTTT.

This clone appeared many times. V gene TRBV2 combines with J gene TRBJ1-1; D perhaps matches TRBD1 (6 bases). This CDR3 spans 15 amino acids. The V gene lost 10 bases and the J gene lost 7 bases, with 25 bases spanning the gap. CDR1 is SNHLY and CDR2 is FYNNEI in the germline V gene. The chain's CDR3 is CATTFEWGAGIEAFF. CDR3 in DNA: TGTGCCACCACTTTTGAATGGGGGGCAGGTATTGAAGCTTTCTTT.

This clone is deemed medium-sized. This chain links TRBV19 with TRBJ1-5, with 10 bases fitting TRBD1. Trimming at V came to 5 bases and at J to 0 bases, leaving 10 bases not matched to a gene. Germline loops: CDR1 LNHDA, CDR2 SQIVND (reference sequence). The CDR3 covers 18 residues. The CDR3 DNA reads as TGTGCCAGTAGTGCGGGACAGGGGAGGGGACTTAGCAATCAGCCCCAGCATTTT. Translating gives CASSAGQGRGLSNQPQHF.

Judged by abundance, this clone is medium-sized. The rearrangement links TRBV19 to TRBJ1-3, with D unresolved. V lost 2 bases and J lost 0, with 8 bases in between. Per germline, CDR1 LNHDA and CDR2 SQIVND (reference sequence). The CDR3 contains 15 residues. Here the CDR3 DNA reads TGTGCCAGTAGTATACCGGTGAGCTCTGGAAACACCATATATTTT. This translates into CASSIPVSSGNTIYF.